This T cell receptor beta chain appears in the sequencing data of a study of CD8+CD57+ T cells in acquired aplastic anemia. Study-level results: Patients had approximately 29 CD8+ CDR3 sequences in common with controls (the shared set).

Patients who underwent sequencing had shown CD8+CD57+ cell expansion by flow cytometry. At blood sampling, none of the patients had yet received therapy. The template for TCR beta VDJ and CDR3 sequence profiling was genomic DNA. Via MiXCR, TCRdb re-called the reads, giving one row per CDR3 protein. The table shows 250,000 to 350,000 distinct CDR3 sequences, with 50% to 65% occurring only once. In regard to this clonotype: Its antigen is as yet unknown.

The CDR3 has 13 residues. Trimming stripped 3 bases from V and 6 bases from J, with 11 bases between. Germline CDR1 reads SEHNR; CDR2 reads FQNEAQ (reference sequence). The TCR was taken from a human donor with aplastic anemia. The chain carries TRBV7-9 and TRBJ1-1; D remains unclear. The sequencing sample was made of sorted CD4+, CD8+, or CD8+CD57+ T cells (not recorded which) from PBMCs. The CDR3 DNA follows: TGTGCCAGCAGCTTCGAGGGTGGCGCTGAAGCTTTCTTT. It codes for CASSFEGGAEAFF.